The 14 T cell receptor beta chains reported below all come from one sample, sequenced in a study of Graves' ophthalmopathy and Graves' hyperthyroidism. Amplification from RNA transcripts yielded the TCR beta CDR3 regions. HTBI-primed RT-PCR formed the first round, and a multiplex PCR formed the second. In TCRdb, the multiplex PCR reads were re-called with MiXCR into one record per CDR3 protein. The data hold about 550,000 distinct CDR3 sequences, with about two fifths observed a single time. The sequencing input was peripheral blood or thyroid tissue (not recorded which). The receptors were gathered from an adult man with Graves' hyperthyroidism.

This clonotype was detected only a few times. The V call is TRBV29-1, the J call TRBJ1-6, with 10 bases fitting TRBD1. Germline CDR1 and CDR2: SQVTM and ANQGSEA. CDR3 length: 12 amino acids. V lost 6 bases to trimming and J lost 8 bases; unmatched junction nucleotides: 1. The CDR3 DNA follows: TGCAGCGTCGGGACAGGGGATTCACCCCTCCACTTT. Its translation: CSVGTGDSPLHF.

In this sample, this clonotype turned up many times. The chain is built from TRBV24-1 and TRBJ1-5; D ambiguous. Germline CDR1 is KGHDR and CDR2 is SFDVKD. This CDR3 region has 12 residues. Trimming removed 4 bases from V and 4 bases from J, with 4 bases in between. The CDR3 loop is CATSEGNQPQHF. CDR3 nucleotide sequence: TGTGCCACCAGTGAGGGGAATCAGCCCCAGCATTTT.

This clonotype was seen many times. The CDR3 DNA reads as TGTGCCAGCAGCTTAGACAGGGGAAGACTGTACGAGCAGTACTTC. Its protein product is CASSLDRGRLYEQYF. This chain uses TRBV7-8 with TRBJ2-7; 7 bases are shared with TRBD1. CDR1 SGHVS and CDR2 FQNEAQ come from the germline V gene. The junction had 7 bases not matched to a gene; V was cut back by 1 base and J by 4 bases. The CDR3 has 15 residues.

About this clonotype itself: A read error may explain this, as a much larger clone is one base away. The gene calls are TRBV20-1 and TRBJ2-7, with TRBD1 matching over 7 bases. The junction had 10 bases not matched to a gene; V was cut back by 3 bases and J by 5 bases. CDR1 is DFQATT and CDR2 is SNEGSKA in the germline V gene (reference sequence). The CDR3 loop spans 14 amino acids. CDR3 sequence reads: CSARPGQRPDEQYF. In nucleotides, the CDR3 is TGCAGTGCTAGGCCGGGACAGCGTCCCGACGAGCAGTACTTC.

The chain carries TRBV29-1 and TRBJ2-7, with 9 bases identical to TRBD2. Trimming took 6 bases from V and 4 from J; bases not matched to a gene: 7. CDR3 length: 13 amino acids. Germline values: CDR1 SQVTM, CDR2 ANQGSEA. The CDR3 DNA follows: TGCAGCGTAGGCGGTAGCGGGAGTTACGAGCAGTACTTC. This codes for CSVGGSGSYEQYF.

This sequence joins TRBV5-5 and TRBJ1-5; 8 nucleotides align to TRBD1. Germline V gives CDR1 SGHKS, CDR2 YYEKEE (reference sequence). CDR3 length: 16 amino acids. V lost 1 base to trimming and J lost 4 bases; unmatched junction nucleotides: 7. The CDR3 region has the DNA TGTGCCAGCAGCTTGACCGCCGGACAGGGAAATCAGCCCCAGCATTTT. Its protein product is CASSLTAGQGNQPQHF. The full variable domain, with the rest looked up from reference TRBV5-5 and TRBJ1-5, is DAGVTQSPTHLIKTRGQQVTLRCSPISGHKSVSWYQQVLGQGPQFIFQYYEKEERGRGNFPDRFSARQFPNYSSELNVNALLLGDSALYLCASSLTAGQGNQPQHFGDGTRLSIL.

This clonotype was seen a handful of times. The J gene is TRBJ2-7, the V gene TRBV7-9, with 7 bases aligning to TRBD1. The germline CDR1 and CDR2 sequences are SEHNR and FQNEAQ (reference sequence). CDR3 length: 15 amino acids. Trimming removed 11 bases from V and 4 bases from J; junction bases left unmatched: 17. The chain's CDR3 is CAVLTGTVGNYEQYF. As DNA, the CDR3 is TGTGCCGTTCTCACCGGGACAGTCGGGAATTACGAGCAGTACTTC.

On this clonotype: This likely comes from a read error, as the CDR3 has no conserved phenylalanine or tryptophan at its end. The rearrangement uses TRBV12-3 or TRBV12-4 and TRBJ1-3; D possibly corresponds to TRBD1 (5 bases). The CDR3 is made up of 18 amino acids. Deletions cut 7 bases from V and 9 bases from J, with 31 bases between. CDR3 sequence (DNA): TGTGCCAGCACCATTATGGGGCTAGCGGGTGGTGCAGGGAGCACCATATATTTG. It translates to CASTIMGLAGGAGSTIYL.

The sample holds one count of this clonotype. Possible read error: a much larger clone is one base away. The CDR3 reads CASSLEPGSSYDQYF. CDR3 nucleotide sequence: TGTGCCAGCAGCTTAGAGCCGGGGTCCTCCTACGATCAGTACTTC. The rearrangement links TRBV11-1 to TRBJ2-7, with D maybe TRBD2 (5 bases). The CDR3 sequence is 15 residues long. The germline V gene has CDR1 SGHAT and CDR2 FQDESV (reference sequence).

This clonotype was detected ten times or more. This rearrangement joins TRBV2 to TRBJ1-1; D unclear. V was shortened by 2 bases and J by 1 base, with 5 bases between the two germline ends. This CDR3 spans 13 amino acids. Germline V lookup: CDR1 SNHLY, CDR2 FYNNEI. The CDR3 spells CASSERGNTEAFF. The CDR3 coding sequence is TGTGCCAGCAGTGAACGGGGGAACACTGAAGCTTTCTTT.

This clonotype was observed at least ten times. The V gene is TRBV12-3 or TRBV12-4, the J gene TRBJ2-2; TRBD2 matches 10 bases. Trimming cost V 2 bases and J 0 bases; bases outside gene matches: 3. The length of the CDR3 is 17 residues. CDR3 loop: CASSLWSGGANTGELFF. CDR3 sequence (DNA): TGTGCCAGCAGTTTATGGAGCGGGGGGGCGAACACCGGGGAGCTGTTTTTT.

This clonotype was found a few times. J is TRBJ2-7 and V is TRBV27; TRBD1 is a possible D gene (6 bases). The CDR3 extends over 12 amino acids. V was trimmed by 5 bases and J by 7 bases, leaving 12 bases between them. Germline CDR1 MNHEY, CDR2 SMNVEV (reference sequence). CDR3 nucleotides: TGTGCCAGCAGTCGAAACAGGGTTGAGCAGTACTTC. Translating it yields CASSRNRVEQYF.

This clonotype came up many times. The chain recombines TRBV12-3 or TRBV12-4 with TRBJ1-4; D uncertain. Deletions cut 1 base from V and 5 bases from J, with 5 bases between. There are 13 residues in the CDR3. CDR3 DNA: TGTGCCAGCAGTTTAGGAGGAAATGAAAAACTGTTTTTT. Residues: CASSLGGNEKLFF.

This chain links TRBV7-9 with TRBJ2-3, with 8 positions matching TRBD2. The CDR3 has 13 residues. Trimming removed 6 bases from V and 6 bases from J; junction bases left unmatched: 5. Germline V CDR1 and CDR2: SEHNR, FQNEAQ (reference sequence). This CDR3 reads CASSGLAGDTQYF. The DNA for the CDR3 is TGTGCCAGCAGTGGACTAGCAGGCGATACGCAGTATTTT.